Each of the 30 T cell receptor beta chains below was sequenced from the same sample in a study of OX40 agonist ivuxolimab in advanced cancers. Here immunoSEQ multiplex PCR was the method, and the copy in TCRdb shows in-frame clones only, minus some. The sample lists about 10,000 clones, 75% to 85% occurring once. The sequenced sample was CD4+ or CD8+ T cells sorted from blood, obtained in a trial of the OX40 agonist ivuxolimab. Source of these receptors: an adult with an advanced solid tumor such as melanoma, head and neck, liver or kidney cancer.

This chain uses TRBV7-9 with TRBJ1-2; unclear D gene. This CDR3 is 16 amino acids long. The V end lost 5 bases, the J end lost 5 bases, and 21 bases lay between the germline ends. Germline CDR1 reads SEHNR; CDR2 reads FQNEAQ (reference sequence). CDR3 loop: CASSPGGRAPGYGYTF. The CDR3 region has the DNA TGTGCCAGCAGCCCAGGTGGTAGGGCCCCGGGGTATGGCTACACCTTC. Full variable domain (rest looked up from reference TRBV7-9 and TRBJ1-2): DTGVSQNPRHKITKRGQNVTFRCDPISEHNRLYWYRQTLGQGPEFLTYFQNEAQLEKSRLLSDRFSAERPKGSFSTLEIQRTEQGDSAMYLCASSPGGRAPGYGYTFGSGTRLTVV.

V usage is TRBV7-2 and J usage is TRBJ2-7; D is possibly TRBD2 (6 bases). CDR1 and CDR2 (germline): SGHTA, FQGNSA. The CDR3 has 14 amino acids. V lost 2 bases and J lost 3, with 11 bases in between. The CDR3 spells CASSLSSADYEQYF. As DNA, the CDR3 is TGTGCCAGCAGCTTATCTAGCGCTGACTACGAGCAGTACTTC.

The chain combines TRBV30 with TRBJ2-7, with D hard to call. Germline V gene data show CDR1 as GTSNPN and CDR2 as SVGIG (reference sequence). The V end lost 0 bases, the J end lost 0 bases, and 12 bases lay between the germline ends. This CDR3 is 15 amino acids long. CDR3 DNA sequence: TGTGCCTGGAGTGTACCCGACACGAACTCCTACGAGCAGTACTTC. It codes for CAWSVPDTNSYEQYF.

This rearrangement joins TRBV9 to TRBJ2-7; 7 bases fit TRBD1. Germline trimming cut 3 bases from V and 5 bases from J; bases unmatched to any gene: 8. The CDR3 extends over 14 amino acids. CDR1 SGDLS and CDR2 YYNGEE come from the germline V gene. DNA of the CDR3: TGTGCCAGCAGCGGGCGACAGGGTGGCAACGAGCAGTACTTC. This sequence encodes CASSGRQGGNEQYF.

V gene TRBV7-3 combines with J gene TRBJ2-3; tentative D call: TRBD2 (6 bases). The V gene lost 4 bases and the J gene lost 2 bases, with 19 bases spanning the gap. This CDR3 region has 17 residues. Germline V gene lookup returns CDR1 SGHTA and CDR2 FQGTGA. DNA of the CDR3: TGTGCCAGCAGCTACCATTCCCCCCAGGGACTCACAGATACGCAGTATTTT. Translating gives CASSYHSPQGLTDTQYF. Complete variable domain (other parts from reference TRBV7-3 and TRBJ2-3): GAGVSQTPSNKVTEKGKYVELRCDPISGHTALYWYRQSLGQGPEFLIYFQGTGAADDSGLPNDRFFAVRPEGSVSTLKIQRTERGDSAVYLCASSYHSPQGLTDTQYFGPGTRLTVL.

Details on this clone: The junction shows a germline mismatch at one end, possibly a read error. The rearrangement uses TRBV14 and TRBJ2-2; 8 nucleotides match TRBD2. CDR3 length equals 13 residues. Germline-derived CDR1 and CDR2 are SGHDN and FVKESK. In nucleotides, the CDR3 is TGTGCCAGCAGCCCAGTCGGGGCGGGGGGGCTGTTTTTT. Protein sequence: CASSPVGAGGLFF.

The CDR3 DNA sequence: TGTGCCAGCAGCTTAGCCGCAGGGGGCGGGGGGAACACTGAAGCTTTCTTT. Protein sequence: CASSLAAGGGGNTEAFF. The chain recombines TRBV7-6 with TRBJ1-1, with 8 bases fitting TRBD1. The CDR3 runs to 17 residues. The V gene end was trimmed by 0 bases and the J gene end by 1 base; junction bases not matched to a gene: 7. Germline-derived CDR1 and CDR2 are SGHVS and FNYEAQ.

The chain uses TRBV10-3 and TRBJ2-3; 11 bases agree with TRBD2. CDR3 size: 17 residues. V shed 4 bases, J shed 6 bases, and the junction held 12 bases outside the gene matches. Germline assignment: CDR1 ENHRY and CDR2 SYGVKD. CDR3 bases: TGTGCCATCAGTGGGCCGACTAGCGGGGAGGTAGTGGATACGCAGTATTTT. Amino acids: CAISGPTSGEVVDTQYF.

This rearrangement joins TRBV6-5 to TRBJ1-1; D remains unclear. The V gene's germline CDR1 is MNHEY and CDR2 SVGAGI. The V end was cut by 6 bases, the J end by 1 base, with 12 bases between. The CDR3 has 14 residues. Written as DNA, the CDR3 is TGTGCCAGCAGCCTCCGGGTCCCGAACACTGAAGCTTTCTTT. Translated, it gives CASSLRVPNTEAFF.

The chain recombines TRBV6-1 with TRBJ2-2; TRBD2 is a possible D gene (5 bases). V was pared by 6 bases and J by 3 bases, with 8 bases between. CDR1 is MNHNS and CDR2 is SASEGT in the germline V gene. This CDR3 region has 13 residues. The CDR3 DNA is TGTGCCAGCAGCGACGGGGACACCGGGGAGCTGTTTTTT. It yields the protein CASSDGDTGELFF.

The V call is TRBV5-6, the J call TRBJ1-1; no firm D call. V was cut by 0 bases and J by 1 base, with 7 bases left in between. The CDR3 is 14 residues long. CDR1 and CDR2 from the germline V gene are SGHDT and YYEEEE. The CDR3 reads CASSLDRGNTEAFF. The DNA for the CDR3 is TGTGCCAGCAGCTTGGATCGAGGGAACACTGAAGCTTTCTTT.

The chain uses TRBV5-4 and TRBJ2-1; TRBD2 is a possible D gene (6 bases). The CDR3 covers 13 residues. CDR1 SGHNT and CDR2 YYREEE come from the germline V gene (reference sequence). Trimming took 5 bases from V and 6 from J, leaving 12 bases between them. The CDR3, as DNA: TGTGCCAGCAGATGGTGGGGGGTCAATGAGCAGTTCTTC. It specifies CASRWWGVNEQFF.

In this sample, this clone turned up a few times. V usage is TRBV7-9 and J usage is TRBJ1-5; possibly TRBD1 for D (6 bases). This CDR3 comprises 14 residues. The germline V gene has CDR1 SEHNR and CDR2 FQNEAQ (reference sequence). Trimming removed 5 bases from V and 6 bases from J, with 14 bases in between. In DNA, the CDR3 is TGTGCCAGCAGCGGAGGGGGTCTCGGTCAGCCCCAGCATTTT. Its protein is CASSGGGLGQPQHF. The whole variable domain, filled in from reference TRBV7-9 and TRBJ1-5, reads DTGVSQNPRHKITKRGQNVTFRCDPISEHNRLYWYRQTLGQGPEFLTYFQNEAQLEKSRLLSDRFSAERPKGSFSTLEIQRTEQGDSAMYLCASSGGGLGQPQHFGDGTRLSIL.

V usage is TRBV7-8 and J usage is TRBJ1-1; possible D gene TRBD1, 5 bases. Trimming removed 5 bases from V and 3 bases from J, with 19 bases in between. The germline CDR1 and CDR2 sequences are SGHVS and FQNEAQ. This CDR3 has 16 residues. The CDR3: CASSRWTVKGDTEAFF. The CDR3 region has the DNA TGTGCCAGCAGCCGCTGGACGGTCAAAGGGGACACTGAAGCTTTCTTT.

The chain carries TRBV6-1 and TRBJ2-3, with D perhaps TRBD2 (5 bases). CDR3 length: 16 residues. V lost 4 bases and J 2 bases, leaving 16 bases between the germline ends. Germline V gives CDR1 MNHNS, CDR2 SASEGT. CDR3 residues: CASSVSLSGNTDTQYF. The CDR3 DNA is TGTGCCAGCAGTGTGTCTTTAAGCGGTAACACAGATACGCAGTATTTT.

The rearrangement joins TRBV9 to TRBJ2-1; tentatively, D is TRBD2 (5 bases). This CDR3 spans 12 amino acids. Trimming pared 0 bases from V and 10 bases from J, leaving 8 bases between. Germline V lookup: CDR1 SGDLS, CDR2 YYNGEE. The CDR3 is CASSVAGKEQFF. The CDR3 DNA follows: TGTGCCAGCAGCGTAGCCGGGAAGGAGCAGTTCTTC.

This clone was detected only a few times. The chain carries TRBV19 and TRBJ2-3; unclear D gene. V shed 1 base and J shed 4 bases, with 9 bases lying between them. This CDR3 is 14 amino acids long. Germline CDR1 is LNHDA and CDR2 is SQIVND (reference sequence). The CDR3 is CASSIGGLADTQYF. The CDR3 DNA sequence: TGTGCCAGTAGTATAGGAGGATTGGCAGATACGCAGTATTTT.

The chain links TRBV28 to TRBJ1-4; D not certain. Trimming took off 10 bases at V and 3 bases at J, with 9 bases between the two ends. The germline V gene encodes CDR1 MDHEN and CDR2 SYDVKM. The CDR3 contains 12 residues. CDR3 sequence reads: CATRRANEKLFF. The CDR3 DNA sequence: TGTGCCACCCGGCGAGCTAATGAAAAACTGTTTTTT.

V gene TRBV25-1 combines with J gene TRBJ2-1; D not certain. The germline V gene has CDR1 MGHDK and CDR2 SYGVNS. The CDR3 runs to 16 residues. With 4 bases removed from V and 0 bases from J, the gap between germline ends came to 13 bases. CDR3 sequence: CASSAGRPSSYNEQFF. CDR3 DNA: TGTGCCAGCAGTGCAGGCAGGCCCAGCTCCTACAATGAGCAGTTCTTC.

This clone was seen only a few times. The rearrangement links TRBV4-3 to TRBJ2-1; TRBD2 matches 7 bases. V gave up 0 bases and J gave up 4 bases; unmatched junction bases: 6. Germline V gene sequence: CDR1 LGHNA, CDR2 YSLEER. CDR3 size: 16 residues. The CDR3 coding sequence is TGCGCCAGCAGCCAAGATGGAGCGGGACGATACAATGAGCAGTTCTTC. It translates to CASSQDGAGRYNEQFF.

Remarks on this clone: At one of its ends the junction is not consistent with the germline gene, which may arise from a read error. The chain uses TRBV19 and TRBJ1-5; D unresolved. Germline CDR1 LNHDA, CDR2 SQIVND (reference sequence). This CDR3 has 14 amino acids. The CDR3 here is CASSLDSLNQPQHF. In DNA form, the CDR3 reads TGTGCCAGTAGTCTAGACTCCCTCAATCAGCCCCAGCATTTT.

The CDR3 region is CASSLSGNSYNEQFF. The CDR3, as DNA: TGTGCCAGCAGCTTATCTGGCAACTCCTACAATGAGCAGTTCTTC. The chain carries TRBV11-3 and TRBJ2-1, with D uncertain. The germline gives CDR1 SGHNT, CDR2 YENEEA. With 2 bases removed from V and 0 bases from J, the gap between germline ends came to 8 bases. This CDR3 region has 15 residues. Full variable domain (outside the CDR3, taken from reference TRBV11-3 and TRBJ2-1): EAGVVQSPRYKIIEKKQPVAFWCNPISGHNTLYWYLQNLGQGPELLIRYENEEAVDDSQLPKDRFSAERLKGVDSTLKIQPAELGDSAVYLCASSLSGNSYNEQFFGPGTRLTVL.

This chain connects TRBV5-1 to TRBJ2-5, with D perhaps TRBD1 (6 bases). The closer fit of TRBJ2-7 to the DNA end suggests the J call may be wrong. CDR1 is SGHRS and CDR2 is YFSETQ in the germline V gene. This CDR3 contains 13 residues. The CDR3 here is CASRIDRPYEQYF. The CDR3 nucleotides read TGCGCCAGCAGAATCGACAGGCCCTACGAGCAGTACTTC.

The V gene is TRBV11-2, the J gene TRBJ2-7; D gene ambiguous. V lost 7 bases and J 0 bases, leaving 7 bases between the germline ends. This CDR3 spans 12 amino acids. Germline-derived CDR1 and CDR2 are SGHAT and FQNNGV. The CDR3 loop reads CASKGSSYEQYF. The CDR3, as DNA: TGTGCCAGCAAGGGCAGCTCCTACGAGCAGTACTTC.

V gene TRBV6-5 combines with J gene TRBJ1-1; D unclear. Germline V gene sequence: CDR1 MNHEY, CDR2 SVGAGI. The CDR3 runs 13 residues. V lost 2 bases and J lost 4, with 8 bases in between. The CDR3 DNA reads TGTGCCAGCAGTTACAGGGTGGCCACTGAAGCTTTCTTT. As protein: CASSYRVATEAFF.

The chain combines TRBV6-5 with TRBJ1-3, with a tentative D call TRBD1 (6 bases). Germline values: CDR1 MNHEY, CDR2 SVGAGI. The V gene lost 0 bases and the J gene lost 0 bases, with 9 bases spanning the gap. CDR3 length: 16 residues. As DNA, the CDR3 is TGTGCCAGCAGTTACTCAGGACAGAGCTCTGGAAACACCATATATTTT. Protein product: CASSYSGQSSGNTIYF.

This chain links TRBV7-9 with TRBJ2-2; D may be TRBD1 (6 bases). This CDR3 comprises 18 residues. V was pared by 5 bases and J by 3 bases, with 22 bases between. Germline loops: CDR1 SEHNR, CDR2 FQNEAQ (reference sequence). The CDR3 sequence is CASSPWTARGVDTGELFF. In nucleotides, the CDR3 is TGTGCCAGCAGCCCTTGGACAGCCCGTGGGGTGGACACCGGGGAGCTGTTTTTT.

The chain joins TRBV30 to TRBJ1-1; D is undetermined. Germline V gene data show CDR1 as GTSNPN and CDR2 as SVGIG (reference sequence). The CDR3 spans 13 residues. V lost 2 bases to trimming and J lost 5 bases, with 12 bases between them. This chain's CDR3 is CAWSSWAETEAFF. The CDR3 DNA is TGTGCCTGGAGTAGCTGGGCGGAGACTGAAGCTTTCTTT.

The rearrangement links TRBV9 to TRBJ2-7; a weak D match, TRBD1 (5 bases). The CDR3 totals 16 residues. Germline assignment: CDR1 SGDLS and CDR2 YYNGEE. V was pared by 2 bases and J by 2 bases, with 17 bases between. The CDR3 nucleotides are TGTGCCAGCAGCGTGGACAAGCATTCCACGACCTACGAGCAGTACTTC. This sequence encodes CASSVDKHSTTYEQYF.

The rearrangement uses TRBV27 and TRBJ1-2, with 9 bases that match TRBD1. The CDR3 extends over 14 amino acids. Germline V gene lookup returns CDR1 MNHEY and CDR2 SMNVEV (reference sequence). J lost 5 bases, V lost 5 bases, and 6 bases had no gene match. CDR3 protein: CASSLHRGPYGYTF. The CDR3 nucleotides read TGTGCCAGCAGTCTCCACAGGGGGCCGTATGGCTACACCTTC.